The 6 T cell receptor beta chains presented below share a single source sample, sequenced in a study of blood T cell repertoires in COVID-19. Clones were sequenced by immunoSEQ multiplex PCR, and TCRdb holds only the in-frame ones, with some missing. The sample lists roughly 60,000 clones, 70% to 90% seen once, with under 4.5% in the top ten. Sequencing was carried out using peripheral blood. These receptor sequences come from a human donor in a cohort sampled during active COVID-19.

The V call is TRBV23-1, the J call TRBJ2-7; D possibly corresponds to TRBD2 (7 bases). TRBV23-1 is given ORF status, its function remaining uncertain. V gave up 6 bases and J gave up 5 bases, with 26 bases separating them. The CDR3 is made up of 17 amino acids. The DNA for the CDR3 is TGCGCCAGCAGCCAGATCAGGGGAGGGGGTTGTATGGACGAGCAGTACTTC. Its translation is CASSQIRGGGCMDEQYF.

The rearrangement joins TRBV6-5 to TRBJ2-1, with TRBD2 as a possible D gene (5 bases). The CDR3 is 14 residues long. Trimming took 6 bases from V and 0 from J, leaving 9 bases between them. Germline V CDR1 and CDR2: MNHEY, SVGAGI. For the CDR3, the DNA is TGTGCCAGCAGCGATGGGAGCTCCTACAATGAGCAGTTCTTC. Amino acids: CASSDGSSYNEQFF.

The chain has TRBV28 and TRBJ1-1; D call uncertain. V was pared by 3 bases and J by 5 bases, with 10 bases between. This CDR3 region has 13 residues. The germline V gene has CDR1 MDHEN and CDR2 SYDVKM. DNA of the CDR3: TGTGCCAGCAGTTTTGATCTCCGGACTGAAGCTTTCTTT. Amino acids: CASSFDLRTEAFF.

The chain recombines TRBV10-1 with TRBJ2-7; possible D gene TRBD2, 5 bases. There are 12 residues in the CDR3. The V end was cut by 4 bases, the J end by 6 bases, with 10 bases between. Germline values: CDR1 WNHNN, CDR2 SYGVQD (reference sequence). In nucleotides, the CDR3 is TGCGCCAGCAGTGCCCATACTAGCGAGCAGTACTTC. Residues: CASSAHTSEQYF.

V and J are TRBV5-4 and TRBJ2-7; TRBD2 is a possible D gene (7 bases). V gave up 4 bases and J gave up 2 bases, with 13 bases separating them. Germline CDR1 SGHNT, CDR2 YYREEE (reference sequence). The CDR3 runs 14 residues. The CDR3 is CASSAGDTTYEQYF. The CDR3 DNA follows: TGTGCCAGCAGCGCGGGGGACACCACCTACGAGCAGTACTTC.

The CDR3 here is CASSSDRLGGYTF. CDR3 in DNA: TGCGCCAGCAGCTCGGACCGACTAGGGGGCTACACCTTC. The chain employs TRBV10-1 and TRBJ1-2; D gene unclear. V lost 6 bases to trimming and J lost 8 bases, with 16 bases between them. The CDR3 is 13 residues long. CDR1 is WNHNN and CDR2 is SYGVQD in the germline V gene (reference sequence).